The clone carrying this TCR beta chain showed up just once. Trimming removed 3 bases from V and 1 base from J, with 6 bases in between. The CDR3 totals 13 residues. The germline CDR1 and CDR2 sequences are LGHDT and YNNKEL (reference sequence). CD4+ T cells from unexposed donors were obtained before the COVID-19 pandemic (2011-2018). This sample was taken from a study of CD4 T cells in relation to SARS-CoV-2 and coronaviruses. This table comes from immunoSEQ multiplex PCR, and its TCRdb copy is limited to in-frame clones, with some not included. The table records 60,000 or so clones, 94% of them present only once.

The clonotype originates from a human donor in good health. Sequenced material: naive CD4+ T cells from PBMCs. The subset here: naive CD4+ T cells isolated by negative enrichment. The genes are TRBV3-1 (or the pseudogene TRBV3-2) and TRBJ1-1; no reliable D call. CDR3 in amino acids: CASSQSANTEAFF. Here the CDR3 DNA reads TGTGCCAGCAGCCAGTCAGCGAACACTGAAGCTTTCTTT.